These 8 T cell receptor beta chains originate from one sample sequenced in a study of cytomegalovirus exposure and HLA in healthy donors (dated by TCRdb to 2016 to 2017). Library prep was done by the immunoSEQ multiplex PCR assay. The source is immuneACCESS, and TCRdb retained only in-frame sequences with V and J called. Part of the clones is not carried over; for the studies checked, unresolved V genes explain less than half of this, and the remainder is unexplained. The sample table records roughly 260,000 clones; almost 90% of these occur just once. Jointly, the top ten make up about 0.36% of the sample. The sequenced sample was PBMCs. These receptors came from a woman between 18 and 30 years old in good health and CMV-seronegative.

The rearrangement uses TRBV30 and TRBJ1-1; TRBD1 aligns across 7 bases. Looked up from germline, CDR1 is GTSNPN and CDR2 is SVGIG (reference sequence). The length of the CDR3 is 13 residues. With 7 bases clipped from V and 0 bases from J, the junction kept 5 bases outside the gene matches. In nucleotides, the CDR3 is TGTGCCTACCACAGGGGAATGAACACTGAAGCTTTCTTT. Translated: CAYHRGMNTEAFF. The whole variable domain, remainder taken from reference TRBV30 and TRBJ1-1, is SQTIHQWPATLVQPVGSPLSLECTVEGTSNPNLYWYRQAAGRGLQLLFYSVGIGQISSEVPQNLSASRPQDRQFILSSKKLLLSDSGFYLCAYHRGMNTEAFFGQGTRLTVV.

The rearrangement links TRBV20-1 to TRBJ2-1, with a possible D match to TRBD1 (5 bases). The germline gives CDR1 DFQATT, CDR2 SNEGSKA (reference sequence). V shed 2 bases and J shed 8 bases, with 7 bases lying between them. The CDR3 totals 11 residues. The CDR3: CSARSRDEQFF. In nucleotides, the CDR3 is TGCAGTGCTAGAAGCAGGGATGAGCAGTTCTTC.

The rearrangement joins TRBV30 to TRBJ2-7, with 9 bases that match TRBD2. Per germline, CDR1 GTSNPN and CDR2 SVGIG (reference sequence). V shed 7 bases and J 3 bases; nucleotides not matched to a gene: 13. The CDR3 runs 15 residues. Here the CDR3 DNA reads TGTGCCTCAAGCCACCTGCGGGGGGGCCTCTACGAGCAGTACTTC. Its translation is CASSHLRGGLYEQYF.

The V call is TRBV4-1, the J call TRBJ2-1, with D maybe TRBD2 (6 bases). Germline CDR1 is MGHRA and CDR2 is YSYEKL. The CDR3 sequence is 14 residues long. With 3 bases removed from V and 9 bases from J, the gap between germline ends came to 15 bases. The CDR3 loop is CASSHVAVTVEQFF. The CDR3 nucleotides read TGCGCCAGCAGCCATGTAGCGGTAACTGTTGAGCAGTTCTTC.

V usage is TRBV7-2 and J usage is TRBJ2-2; D perhaps matches TRBD2 (5 bases). This CDR3 comprises 15 residues. Germline CDR1 is SGHTA and CDR2 is FQGNSA. Trimming took 0 bases from V and 0 from J, leaving 5 bases between them. The CDR3 sequence is CASSLATTNTGELFF. The DNA for the CDR3 is TGTGCCAGCAGCTTAGCGACTACGAACACCGGGGAGCTGTTTTTT.

This sequence joins TRBV11-2 and TRBJ1-1; tentatively, D is TRBD1 (5 bases). V gave up 0 bases and J gave up 7 bases, with 12 bases separating them. The germline CDR1 and CDR2 sequences are SGHAT and FQNNGV. The CDR3 is 14 amino acids. CDR3 sequence (DNA): TGTGCCAGCAGCTTAGATTTGACAGCCCTTGAAGCTTTCTTT. It translates to CASSLDLTALEAFF.

The V and J genes are TRBV7-8 and TRBJ2-6, with TRBD2 matching over 7 bases. Germline V lookup: CDR1 SGHVS, CDR2 FQNEAQ. The CDR3 totals 16 residues. V trimming: 3 bases; J trimming: 4 bases; junction bases outside the gene matches: 6. The CDR3 DNA reads as TGTGCCAGCAGCTTTTTACGCGGGGGAGGGGCCAACGTCCTGACTTTC. Protein sequence: CASSFLRGGGANVLTF.

The gene calls are TRBV5-1 and TRBJ1-3; D perhaps matches TRBD1 (5 bases). Germline V gives CDR1 SGHRS, CDR2 YFSETQ. The V end was cut by 5 bases, the J end by 3 bases, with 12 bases between. The CDR3 sequence is 14 residues long. The chain's CDR3 is CASRQGEYGNTIYF. Here the CDR3 DNA reads TGCGCCAGCAGACAAGGGGAATATGGAAACACCATATATTTT.